These 30 T cell receptor beta chains were all obtained from the same sample, sequenced in a study of T cell responses to AZD1222 COVID-19 vaccine. Profiled with immunoSEQ multiplex PCR; TCRdb holds only in-frame clones, not every one. Of about 140,000 clones in the sample, roughly 92% were seen once. The material sequenced was peripheral blood, taken 28 days after the second AZD1222 dose. Receptor source: an adult who received the AZD1222 COVID-19 vaccine.

The genes are TRBV19 and TRBJ1-4; 7 bases are shared with TRBD1. The CDR3 runs 16 residues. Germline CDR1 is LNHDA and CDR2 is SQIVND (reference sequence). Unmatched junction bases numbered 4, after V lost 3 bases and J lost 0 bases. The CDR3 region is CASSMDQGATNEKLFF. CDR3 nucleotide sequence: TGTGCCAGTAGTATGGACCAGGGGGCAACTAATGAAAAACTGTTTTTT.

The chain recombines TRBV2 with TRBJ1-6; D gene ambiguous. Trimming took off 7 bases at V and 10 bases at J, with 5 bases between the two ends. Germline lookup yields CDR1 SNHLY and CDR2 FYNNEI. This CDR3 has 10 residues. CDR3 nucleotides: TGTGCCAGCAACCAATCACCCCTCCACTTT. Translation: CASNQSPLHF.

The chain uses TRBV14 and TRBJ2-7; D is unresolved. Germline V lookup: CDR1 SGHDN, CDR2 FVKESK. The V end lost 4 bases, the J end lost 4 bases, and 14 bases lay between the germline ends. The CDR3 runs to 14 residues. The CDR3 DNA reads as TGTGCCAGCAGCCGAAGAATCCAGTGGTACGAGCAGTACTTC. This gives the protein CASSRRIQWYEQYF.

V gene TRBV4-3 combines with J gene TRBJ2-3; 7 bases fit TRBD1. The CDR3 runs 15 residues. Germline V gives CDR1 LGHNA, CDR2 YSLEER. Trimming cost V 5 bases and J 6 bases; bases outside gene matches: 11. CDR3 sequence (DNA): TGCGCCAGCAGCGTTTGGGACAGCCCTACGGATACGCAGTATTTT. Amino acid sequence: CASSVWDSPTDTQYF.

The gene calls are TRBV6-4 and TRBJ2-2; unclear D gene. The V end lost 6 bases, the J end lost 2 bases, and 13 bases lay between the germline ends. The CDR3 runs to 15 residues. Germline values: CDR1 MRHNA, CDR2 SNTAGT. This CDR3 is CASSLNIENTGELFF. CDR3 DNA: TGTGCCAGCAGCTTGAATATAGAAAACACCGGGGAGCTGTTTTTT.

This sequence joins TRBV18 and TRBJ1-5; 8 bases line up with TRBD1. The CDR3 runs 16 residues. The V segment lost 2 bases and the J segment 7 bases; nucleotides outside the gene matches: 10. Germline assignment: CDR1 KGHSH and CDR2 LQKENI. The CDR3, as DNA: TGTGCCAGCTCACCAGGGTCGGACAGGGCCGTACAGCCCCAGCATTTT. This gives the protein CASSPGSDRAVQPQHF.

The chain is built from TRBV12-3 or TRBV12-4 and TRBJ2-6; D remains unclear. V dropped 6 bases and J dropped 0 bases, with 3 bases sitting between them. The CDR3 runs 13 residues. The CDR3 is CASRASGANVLTF. CDR3 coding DNA: TGTGCCAGCAGGGCCTCTGGGGCCAACGTCCTGACTTTC.

This chain links TRBV27 with TRBJ1-6; D gene uncertain. This CDR3 contains 13 residues. Germline V gene lookup returns CDR1 MNHEY and CDR2 SMNVEV (reference sequence). Deletions cut 5 bases from V and 4 bases from J, with 6 bases between. The DNA of the CDR3 is TGTGCCAGCAGTAGAGCATATAATTCACCCCTCCACTTT. This gives the protein CASSRAYNSPLHF.

The CDR3 DNA reads as TGTGCCAGCAGCCCAGACCCGGTTGGTGGAAACACCATATATTTT. This sequence encodes CASSPDPVGGNTIYF. J is TRBJ1-3 and V is TRBV9; D is undetermined. V was trimmed by 4 bases and J by 3 bases, leaving 14 bases between them. Germline V gives CDR1 SGDLS, CDR2 YYNGEE. The CDR3 runs to 15 residues.

V gene TRBV27 combines with J gene TRBJ1-5, with D hard to call. Between the trimmed V and J ends, which lost 4 bases and 4 bases, there was a span of 8 bases. Per germline, CDR1 MNHEY and CDR2 SMNVEV (reference sequence). The CDR3 is made up of 13 amino acids. The CDR3 here is CASSYAYNQPQHF. For the CDR3, the DNA is TGTGCCAGCAGTTACGCCTATAATCAGCCCCAGCATTTT.

The CDR3 loop reads CASSLVQGDGYTF. The CDR3 coding sequence is TGTGCCAGCAGCTTAGTACAGGGGGATGGCTACACCTTC. The gene calls are TRBV7-2 and TRBJ1-2; TRBD1 matches 8 bases. Looked up from germline, CDR1 is SGHTA and CDR2 is FQGNSA. Trimming took 1 base from V and 6 from J; bases not matched to a gene: 1. This CDR3 is 13 amino acids long.

This chain connects TRBV5-1 to TRBJ1-3; D is possibly TRBD1 (5 bases). CDR3 size: 13 residues. The germline V gene has CDR1 SGHRS and CDR2 YFSETQ. The germline V and J ends were trimmed by 4 bases and 3 bases, with 8 bases remaining between them. This CDR3 is CASSRDLGNTIYF. CDR3 bases: TGCGCCAGCAGCCGGGACCTTGGAAACACCATATATTTT.

This clone was detected once. The chain couples TRBV4-3 to TRBJ1-6; D not certain. The CDR3 is 15 amino acids. Germline V gene lookup returns CDR1 LGHNA and CDR2 YSLEER. Trimming removed 0 bases from V and 7 bases from J, with 10 bases in between. The CDR3 spells CASSQDEDGNSPLHF. The CDR3 DNA is TGCGCCAGCAGCCAAGATGAGGACGGGAATTCACCCCTCCACTTT.

The chain carries TRBV19 and TRBJ1-5; 8 nucleotides line up with TRBD1. Germline assignment: CDR1 LNHDA and CDR2 SQIVND (reference sequence). This CDR3 has 14 amino acids. The J segment lost 4 bases and the V segment lost 3 bases, leaving 2 bases of the junction unmatched. The CDR3 DNA is TGTGCCAGTAGTATGGGGACAGGAAATCAGCCCCAGCATTTT. Translation gives CASSMGTGNQPQHF.

The chain uses TRBV2 and TRBJ2-1; D is uncertain. The CDR3 is 14 residues long. Germline CDR1 SNHLY, CDR2 FYNNEI. V was cut by 6 bases and J by 0 bases, with 9 bases left in between. CDR3 in amino acids: CASSPQSSYNEQFF. The CDR3 nucleotides are TGTGCCAGCAGCCCTCAGAGCTCCTACAATGAGCAGTTCTTC.

The chain couples TRBV9 to TRBJ2-7; no definite D call. V dropped 0 bases and J dropped 1 base, with 14 bases sitting between them. Looked up from germline, CDR1 is SGDLS and CDR2 is YYNGEE. This CDR3 has 16 residues. CDR3 bases: TGTGCCAGCAGCGTAGCTACAAGGGTCAGGTCCTACGAGCAGTACTTC. It specifies CASSVATRVRSYEQYF.

The chain carries TRBV7-9 and TRBJ1-1; no clear D. This CDR3 region has 13 residues. In germline, CDR1 is SEHNR, CDR2 FQNEAQ (reference sequence). With 5 bases removed from V and 9 bases from J, the gap between germline ends came to 16 bases. CDR3 in DNA: TGTGCCAGCAGCGCCCAAGGCGGGGAAAAAGCTTTCTTT. Protein product: CASSAQGGEKAFF.

The V gene is TRBV4-2, the J gene TRBJ1-5; 7 bases are shared with TRBD1. This CDR3 has 15 amino acids. V was clipped by 1 base and J by 4 bases; unmatched bases: 4. The germline V gene has CDR1 LGHNA and CDR2 YNFKEQ. CDR3 sequence: CASSQVQGINQPQHF. In DNA form, the CDR3 reads TGTGCCAGCAGCCAAGTACAGGGGATAAATCAGCCCCAGCATTTT.

V is TRBV9 and J is TRBJ1-2, with D possibly matching TRBD1 (6 bases). Trimming cost V 3 bases and J 8 bases, with 20 bases left between them. The germline CDR1 and CDR2 sequences are SGDLS and YYNGEE. The CDR3 covers 15 residues. The CDR3 loop is CASSAEQGAYRGYTF. CDR3 coding DNA: TGTGCCAGCAGCGCAGAACAGGGTGCATATCGGGGCTACACCTTC.

This chain links TRBV6-5 with TRBJ2-7, with unresolved D. The CDR3 has 14 residues. Germline V gene lookup returns CDR1 MNHEY and CDR2 SVGAGI. V was shortened by 2 bases and J by 3 bases, with 11 bases between the two germline ends. The CDR3 nucleotides are TGTGCCAGCAGTTACAGGGAAAGAAACTACGAGCAGTACTTC. This gives the protein CASSYRERNYEQYF.

The chain joins TRBV6-2 or TRBV6-3 to TRBJ1-4; 7 bases are shared with TRBD1. This CDR3 has 14 residues. V was pared by 5 bases and J by 7 bases, with 7 bases of the junction left unmatched. Germline loops: CDR1 MNHEY, CDR2 SVGEGT. CDR3 in amino acids: CASSRQGVVEKLFF. CDR3 nucleotides: TGTGCCAGCAGTCGCCAGGGGGTTGTTGAAAAACTGTTTTTT.

The chain carries TRBV21-1 and TRBJ1-4. TRBV21-1 is reported as a pseudogene. CDR3 size: 12 residues. The CDR3 DNA sequence: TGTGCCAGCGCCGTGGGGGATGAAAAACTGTTTTTT. This translates into CASAVGDEKLFF.

This clone showed up just a few times. The chain links TRBV7-3 to TRBJ1-1; 11 positions match TRBD1. CDR1 SGHTA and CDR2 FQGTGA come from the germline V gene. After removal of 5 bases from V and 5 bases from J, the junction contained 10 bases not matched to a gene. The CDR3 is 16 residues long. CDR3 loop: CASSGQGADSRTEAFF. The DNA for the CDR3 is TGTGCCAGCAGCGGACAGGGGGCCGATTCTAGGACTGAAGCTTTCTTT.

The rearrangement uses TRBV28 and TRBJ2-3; maybe TRBD1 (6 bases). This CDR3 has 17 residues. From germline, CDR1 is MDHEN and CDR2 SYDVKM. V lost 6 bases and J 2 bases, leaving 21 bases between the germline ends. The DNA for the CDR3 is TGTGCCAGCAGCCCAAATAAACGGACAGAGCTCACAGATACGCAGTATTTT. Encoded protein: CASSPNKRTELTDTQYF.

The rearrangement uses TRBV21-1 and TRBJ1-2. TRBV21-1 is annotated as a pseudogene. The CDR3 consists of 14 residues. As DNA, the CDR3 is TGTGCCAGCAGCAAAGGCACAGGAGGCTATGGCTACACCTTC. This encodes CASSKGTGGYGYTF.

CDR3 sequence reads: CASGGAYNEQFF. The CDR3 DNA follows: TGTGCTTCGGGGGGCGCCTACAATGAGCAGTTCTTC. The chain has TRBV19 and TRBJ2-1; a possible D gene is TRBD2 (7 bases). CDR1 is LNHDA and CDR2 is SQIVND in the germline V gene (reference sequence). The CDR3 is made up of 12 amino acids.

V and J are TRBV6-2 or TRBV6-3 and TRBJ2-7, with a weak D call TRBD1 (6 bases). V lost 6 bases and J 5 bases, leaving 17 bases between the germline ends. The CDR3 extends over 14 amino acids. From germline, CDR1 is MNHEY and CDR2 SVGEGT. CDR3 sequence (DNA): TGTGCCAGCAGCGGGTGGCAGGGGAGCAACGAGCAGTACTTC. Translating it yields CASSGWQGSNEQYF.

The genes are TRBV5-4 and TRBJ2-1; D gene ambiguous. Trimming stripped 1 base from V and 0 bases from J, with 8 bases between. The CDR3 loop spans 15 amino acids. Looked up from germline, CDR1 is SGHNT and CDR2 is YYREEE (reference sequence). The DNA of the CDR3 is TGTGCCAGCAGCTTGATGGCGAGCTCCTACAATGAGCAGTTCTTC. Its protein is CASSLMASSYNEQFF.

V and J are TRBV25-1 and TRBJ2-1; D is unresolved. CDR1 and CDR2 from the germline V gene are MGHDK and SYGVNS. V was trimmed by 1 base and J by 6 bases, leaving 10 bases between them. The CDR3 is made up of 14 amino acids. CDR3 sequence: CASSESSLGNEQFF. CDR3 nucleotide sequence: TGTGCCAGCAGTGAATCGTCCCTGGGCAATGAGCAGTTCTTC.

This chain joins TRBV20-1 and TRBJ2-2; D is unresolved. CDR1 and CDR2 from the germline V gene are DFQATT and SNEGSKA (reference sequence). Trimming stripped 3 bases from V and 2 bases from J, with 4 bases between. The CDR3 totals 12 residues. The CDR3 coding sequence is TGCAGTGCTAGTCCAAACACCGGGGAGCTGTTTTTT. Protein: CSASPNTGELFF.